This record looks at one T cell receptor (beta chain) sequence and its context. Its antigen is unknown. This record belongs to a study of T cell responses to AZD1222 COVID-19 vaccine. Study results and caveats: At baseline, just 5 or 6 AZD1222 recipients tested seropositive. No day 14 peak samples; only post-peak repertoires were characterized.

CDR3 length: 16 residues. V lost 3 bases, J lost 1 base, and 9 bases stayed unmatched. Germline V lookup: CDR1 SGDLS, CDR2 YYNGEE. Sequenced by immunoSEQ multiplex PCR; TCRdb stores in-frame clones only, minus some. Among some 80,000 clones listed, 90% to 95% were seen once. The clonotype was recovered from an adult in good health. The source material was peripheral blood, sampled on day 0 of AZD1222 vaccination. The V and J genes are TRBV9 and TRBJ1-2; 7 positions match TRBD1. The CDR3 protein is CASSEPPGGVNYGYTF. The CDR3 nucleotides are TGTGCCAGCAGCGAGCCACCAGGGGGAGTTAACTATGGCTACACCTTC.